This T cell receptor (beta chain) was identified during a study of PD-1 blockade in classical Hodgkin lymphoma. Study observations and caveats: In CD4+ cells, TCR diversity went up significantly by C4D1, but in CD8+ cells it did not. Prior to therapy, complete responders displayed diversity much like that of newly diagnosed patients.

Details on this clone: Its antigen is currently unknown.

The time point denotes: cycle 4 day 1 (C4D1), after 5 to 7 weeks of nivolumab. Exposure to brentuximab vedotin varied, and each patient had relapsed following autologous stem cell transplantation. Isolation of CD4+ T cells from thawed PBMCs was performed by magnetic negative selection. The best responses consisted of complete response, partial response or progressive disease. The protocol was immunoSEQ multiplex PCR, while the TCRdb copy is restricted to in-frame clones and leaves out a portion. Of 25,000 to 30,000 clones in the sample, 85% to 90% were seen once. The germline CDR1 and CDR2 sequences are MNHEY and SVGAGI. The length of the CDR3 is 14 residues. J was trimmed by 13 bases and V by 2 bases; bases with no gene match: 10.

The sample consisted of CD4+ T cells from blood, taken before the fourth cycle of nivolumab. This TCR was recovered from a human donor with classical Hodgkin lymphoma. V usage is TRBV6-5 and J usage is TRBJ2-1, with TRBD2 matching 8 bases. The CDR3 sequence is CASSYTSLSGNQFF. CDR3 in DNA: TGTGCCAGCAGTTACACCAGTCTTAGCGGGAACCAGTTCTTC.